This T cell receptor (beta chain) was sequenced for a study of blood T cell repertoires in COVID-19. Study-wide context: Both acute and convalescent COVID-19 samples were obtained from the United States, Italy and Spain. PBMCs, B-cell-depleted T cells, or T cells provided the cDNA or gDNA that made up the material.

Authors' methods: How many nucleated cells were present was estimated from reference gene primer amplification. The table came from immunoSEQ multiplex PCR; TCRdb's copy has only in-frame clones and leaves some out. V, J and clone size are taken as reported in that table, and D and trimming were inferred from the DNA itself. Counted here are about 310,000 clones, around 86% occurring once; the ten biggest clones make up 1%. The clonotype was recovered from a man aged 45-65 years with active or convalescent COVID-19. Source material: peripheral blood.

CDR3 region: CASSLYLRTASYEQYF. In DNA form, the CDR3 reads TGTGCCAGCAGTTTGTACCTCAGGACAGCCTCCTACGAGCAGTACTTC. This chain joins TRBV28 and TRBJ2-7; D is perhaps TRBD1 (6 bases). CDR1 and CDR2 from the germline V gene are MDHEN and SYDVKM. The CDR3 has 16 residues. Trimming shortened V by 3 bases and J by 0 bases, and 15 bases separated the two germline ends.